This T cell receptor (beta chain) came from a study of T-cell memory formation after mild COVID-19. Germline-derived CDR1 and CDR2 are LGHNA and YNFKEQ. This CDR3 has 15 amino acids. V shed 5 bases and J shed 0 bases, with 13 bases lying between them. Via MiXCR, TCRdb re-called the 5' RACE reads, giving one row per CDR3 protein. In the table there are about 100,000 distinct CDR3 sequences, around 15% of which are singletons. This clonotype has only a few counts. Sequenced sample: PBMCs or a T cell subset sorted from them (not recorded which). The clonotype comes from a man aged 18 to 30 who had mild COVID-19 (a few samples of this study predate the infection). Cell type and time point are not known. The rearrangement joins TRBV4-2 to TRBJ1-1; tentative D call: TRBD1 (6 bases). CDR3 nucleotides: TGTGCCAGCAGCTACCCGACAGGTATGAACACTGAAGCTTTCTTT. It translates to CASSYPTGMNTEAFF.